These 32 T cell receptor beta chains originate from one sample sequenced in a study of beta chain features in type 1 diabetes. Expressed TCRB transcripts were sequenced after all isolated RNA was converted to cDNA. Libraries were prepared by immunoSEQ multiplex PCR; TCRdb keeps only in-frame clonotypes and omits some of them. There are hundreds of thousands of clones in the sample; about 17% occur only once, and 0.023% lies in the top ten. The specimen was naive CD4+ T cells from blood. These receptors all stem from a woman aged 18-29 years in good health.

This chain joins TRBV28 and TRBJ1-2; TRBD1 agrees at 8 bases. J lost 2 bases, V lost 6 bases, and 5 bases had no gene match. Per germline, CDR1 MDHEN and CDR2 SYDVKM. This CDR3 is 14 amino acids long. The CDR3 region is CASSGTGNNYGYTF. In nucleotides, the CDR3 is TGTGCCAGCAGCGGGACAGGCAACAACTATGGCTACACCTTC.

DNA for the CDR3: TGTGCCAGCAGTGAGGTAGACCAGCTCTACGAGCAGTACTTC. This codes for CASSEVDQLYEQYF. The chain uses TRBV6-1 and TRBJ2-7; the D is unclear. The CDR3 covers 14 residues. V gave up 3 bases and J gave up 3 bases, with 12 bases separating them. CDR1 and CDR2 from the germline V gene are MNHNS and SASEGT.

The chain is built from TRBV6-5 and TRBJ1-1; 7 nucleotides match TRBD1. Germline V lookup: CDR1 MNHEY, CDR2 SVGAGI. This CDR3 has 12 residues. Trimming cost V 5 bases and J 9 bases; bases outside gene matches: 6. CDR3 sequence: CASSPQGQKAFF. CDR3 sequence (DNA): TGTGCCAGCAGTCCTCAGGGACAGAAAGCTTTCTTT.

The chain joins TRBV6-1 to TRBJ1-1; D is ambiguous. Trimming cost V 8 bases and J 0 bases, with 7 bases left between them. Per the germline V gene, CDR1 is MNHNS and CDR2 is SASEGT. This CDR3 comprises 12 residues. The CDR3 region is CASSYMNTEAFF. The CDR3, as DNA: TGTGCCAGCTCCTACATGAACACTGAAGCTTTCTTT.

The gene calls are TRBV7-9 and TRBJ2-7, with D perhaps TRBD2 (5 bases). This CDR3 contains 14 residues. With 1 base removed from V and 4 bases from J, the gap between germline ends came to 11 bases. CDR1 SEHNR and CDR2 FQNEAQ come from the germline V gene (reference sequence). CDR3 bases: TGTGCCAGCAGCTTAGTAGGGAGCAGGTACGAGCAGTACTTC. Protein sequence: CASSLVGSRYEQYF.

This clone has a handful of counts. V is TRBV7-9 and J is TRBJ2-1; 9 positions match TRBD1. CDR3 size: 14 residues. J was trimmed by 5 bases and V by 5 bases; bases with no gene match: 4. Germline V gene lookup returns CDR1 SEHNR and CDR2 FQNEAQ (reference sequence). The CDR3 loop reads CASSPRDRDNEQFF. DNA of the CDR3: TGTGCCAGCAGCCCCCGGGACAGGGACAATGAGCAGTTCTTC.

This clone was seen a handful of times. The CDR3 here is CATSRVSWRLRNTDTQYF. CDR3 coding DNA: TGTGCCACCAGCAGAGTTTCTTGGCGACTCAGAAACACAGATACGCAGTATTTT. This chain uses TRBV15 with TRBJ2-3; D remains ambiguous. Germline V CDR1 and CDR2: LNHNV, YYDKDF (reference sequence). There are 18 residues in the CDR3. V was clipped by 1 base and J by 2 bases, with 19 bases between them.

CDR3 coding DNA: TGTGCTAGTGGTCGAGCGGGATATAGAGATGAGCAGTTCTTC. Translation: CASGRAGYRDEQFF. The chain uses TRBV12-5 and TRBJ2-1; the match to TRBD2 covers 7 bases. Per the germline V gene, CDR1 is LGHNT and CDR2 is FRNRAP. The CDR3 sequence is 14 residues long. J lost 8 bases, V lost 5 bases, and 9 bases had no gene match.

The rearrangement uses TRBV6-1 and TRBJ2-7; TRBD2 matches 8 bases. The germline CDR1 and CDR2 sequences are MNHNS and SASEGT. With V trimmed by 5 bases and J by 2 bases, 8 bases remained unmatched. This CDR3 is 15 amino acids long. The CDR3 loop is CASSHLYGRAYEQYF. CDR3 coding DNA: TGTGCCAGCAGTCACCTTTACGGGAGGGCCTACGAGCAGTACTTC.

The genes are TRBV7-3 and TRBJ2-6; D might be TRBD2 (6 bases). The CDR3 length is 16 residues. Per the germline V gene, CDR1 is SGHTA and CDR2 is FQGTGA. Trimming pared 4 bases from V and 4 bases from J, leaving 14 bases between. The CDR3 DNA reads TGTGCCAGCAGCTCCCAACCGGGAGCGGGGGCCAACGTCCTGACTTTC. Protein: CASSSQPGAGANVLTF.

This clone occurred a few times. The gene calls are TRBV7-2 and TRBJ2-7, with D possibly matching TRBD2 (5 bases). CDR1 SGHTA and CDR2 FQGNSA come from the germline V gene. V lost 3 bases and J 9 bases, leaving 21 bases between the germline ends. The CDR3 runs to 15 residues. CDR3 protein: CASSLGLYYADSQYF. CDR3 DNA sequence: TGTGCCAGCAGCTTGGGTCTTTACTACGCGGACTCGCAGTACTTC. Drawing the rest from reference TRBV7-2 and TRBJ2-7, the complete variable domain is GAGVSQSPSNKVTEKGKDVELRCDPISGHTALYWYRQSLGQGLEFLIYFQGNSAPDKSGLPSDRFSAERTGGSVSTLTIQRTQQEDSAVYLCASSLGLYYADSQYFGPGTRLTVT.

This clone was counted a few times. The chain is built from TRBV7-2 and TRBJ2-1; 12 bases are shared with TRBD2. The germline gives CDR1 SGHTA, CDR2 FQGNSA. V shed 3 bases and J 5 bases; nucleotides not matched to a gene: 5. This CDR3 is 16 amino acids long. CDR3 coding DNA: TGTGCCAGCAGCTTTCCCGGACTAGCGGGACACAATGAGCAGTTCTTC. This gives the protein CASSFPGLAGHNEQFF. Full variable domain (missing parts from reference TRBV7-2 and TRBJ2-1): GAGVSQSPSNKVTEKGKDVELRCDPISGHTALYWYRQSLGQGLEFLIYFQGNSAPDKSGLPSDRFSAERTGGSVSTLTIQRTQQEDSAVYLCASSFPGLAGHNEQFFGPGTRLTVL.

This clone was seen a handful of times. In nucleotides, the CDR3 is TGTGCCAGCAGCCAAGAGGCCCAGGGCGACCATGGCTACACCTTC. Protein sequence: CASSQEAQGDHGYTF. The V gene is TRBV4-2, the J gene TRBJ1-2; perhaps TRBD1 as D (5 bases). Germline V gene sequence: CDR1 LGHNA, CDR2 YNFKEQ. Trimming stripped 0 bases from V and 6 bases from J, with 14 bases between. CDR3 size: 15 residues.

The rearrangement links TRBV27 to TRBJ2-2; D gene uncertain. The germline V and J ends were trimmed by 5 bases and 6 bases, with 16 bases remaining between them. Germline V gives CDR1 MNHEY, CDR2 SMNVEV (reference sequence). The CDR3 is 15 residues long. CDR3 loop: CASSLLPVASGELFF. The DNA of the CDR3 is TGTGCCAGCAGTCTCCTTCCCGTAGCCTCCGGGGAGCTGTTTTTT.

The chain has TRBV28 and TRBJ2-3; no definite D call. The CDR3 contains 13 residues. Germline V lookup: CDR1 MDHEN, CDR2 SYDVKM. Trimming stripped 7 bases from V and 3 bases from J, with 11 bases between. The CDR3 is CASNVIGTDTQYF. DNA for the CDR3: TGTGCCAGCAACGTAATCGGAACAGATACGCAGTATTTT.

In this sample, this clone turned up a few times. This sequence joins TRBV9 and TRBJ1-2; D is ambiguous. V was clipped by 0 bases and J by 5 bases, with 14 bases between them. CDR1 is SGDLS and CDR2 is YYNGEE in the germline V gene. This CDR3 spans 15 amino acids. CDR3: CASSVESAGKYGYTF. The CDR3 DNA follows: TGTGCCAGCAGCGTAGAAAGCGCCGGGAAGTATGGCTACACCTTC.

Details on this clone: This sample also contains other DNA sequences that code for the same CDR3. The CDR3: CSAHPDTQYF. CDR3 bases: TGCAGTGCCCACCCAGATACGCAGTATTTT. This chain connects TRBV20-1 to TRBJ2-3, with D hard to call. CDR1 and CDR2 (germline): DFQATT, SNEGSKA (reference sequence). The CDR3 extends over 10 amino acids. Trimming pared 6 bases from V and 4 bases from J, leaving 5 bases between.

With regard to this clone: A read error may explain this, as a much larger clone is one base away. The CDR3 spells CASSISGSTDTQYF. CDR3 nucleotide sequence: TGTGCCAGCAGCATTAGCGGGAGCACAGATACGCAGTATTTT. The chain employs TRBV9 and TRBJ2-3; TRBD2 matches at 7 bases. This CDR3 is 14 amino acids long. Trimming removed 4 bases from V and 0 bases from J; junction bases left unmatched: 2. Per germline, CDR1 SGDLS and CDR2 YYNGEE. Looking up the rest from reference TRBV9 and TRBJ2-3 gives the full variable domain: DSGVTQTPKHLITATGQRVTLRCSPRSGDLSVYWYQQSLDQGLQFLIQYYNGEERAKGNILERFSAQQFPDLHSELNLSSLELGDSALYFCASSISGSTDTQYFGPGTRLTVL.

This clone has more than one count but fewer than ten. This chain's CDR3 is CASSGRDSPPTGELFF. The CDR3 coding sequence is TGTGCCAGCAGCGGCCGGGACTCCCCCCCGACCGGGGAGCTGTTTTTT. The chain is built from TRBV9 and TRBJ2-2, with D possibly being TRBD2 (6 bases). CDR3 size: 16 residues. Per the germline V gene, CDR1 is SGDLS and CDR2 is YYNGEE. Between the trimmed V and J ends, which lost 3 bases and 5 bases, there was a span of 17 bases.

V and J are TRBV18 and TRBJ2-1; the D is unclear. Trimming shortened V by 1 base and J by 16 bases, and 17 bases separated the two germline ends. Germline-derived CDR1 and CDR2 are KGHSH and LQKENI. The CDR3 spans 13 residues. The CDR3 protein is CASSPQGPGALFF. The CDR3 nucleotides are TGTGCCAGCTCACCACAGGGCCCCGGTGCATTATTCTTC.

This clone appeared a few times. The CDR3 is CASSLTGTYGYTF. CDR3 nucleotide sequence: TGTGCCAGCAGCCTGACAGGGACCTATGGCTACACCTTC. The chain links TRBV5-6 to TRBJ1-2; 7 bases align to TRBD1. This CDR3 comprises 13 residues. The ends lost 4 bases at V and 4 bases at J; junction bases unmatched: 4. Per germline, CDR1 SGHDT and CDR2 YYEEEE.

This chain connects TRBV11-2 to TRBJ2-2; 8 bases align to TRBD2. V shed 4 bases, J shed 5 bases, and the junction held 6 bases outside the gene matches. The germline V gene encodes CDR1 SGHAT and CDR2 FQNNGV. This CDR3 has 15 amino acids. CDR3 sequence (DNA): TGTGCCAGCAGCTCCCTGAAGCGGGGGACCGGGGAGCTGTTTTTT. Protein product: CASSSLKRGTGELFF.

This clone was picked up a small number of times. The chain carries TRBV10-3 and TRBJ2-2; D is perhaps TRBD1 (6 bases). The CDR3 totals 16 residues. Trimming took off 0 bases at V and 5 bases at J, with 13 bases between the two ends. In germline, CDR1 is ENHRY, CDR2 SYGVKD. In DNA form, the CDR3 reads TGTGCCATCAGTGAGTCGTGGGACATCCGAACCGGGGAGCTGTTTTTT. It specifies CAISESWDIRTGELFF.

This clone showed up just a few times. This chain joins TRBV5-1 and TRBJ1-2; D gene unclear. The CDR3 has 14 residues. The V gene lost 3 bases and the J gene lost 4 bases, with 13 bases spanning the gap. CDR1 SGHRS and CDR2 YFSETQ come from the germline V gene. As DNA, the CDR3 is TGCGCCAGCAGCTCAACGACTACGGTCTATGGCTACACCTTC. Residues: CASSSTTTVYGYTF. The full variable domain, completed using reference TRBV5-1 and TRBJ1-2, is KAGVTQTPRYLIKTRGQQVTLSCSPISGHRSVSWYQQTPGQGLQFLFEYFSETQRNKGNFPGRFSGRQFSNSRSEMNVSTLELGDSALYLCASSSTTTVYGYTFGSGTRLTVV.

This clone turned up a few times. The chain employs TRBV15 and TRBJ2-7; 16 bases fit TRBD2. V lost 3 bases to trimming and J lost 8 bases; unmatched junction nucleotides: 4. Germline V gives CDR1 LNHNV, CDR2 YYDKDF (reference sequence). This CDR3 region has 15 residues. CDR3 sequence reads: CATSSGTSGGEKQYF. The CDR3 bases are TGTGCCACCAGCAGTGGGACTAGCGGGGGGGAGAAGCAGTACTTC.

The V and J genes are TRBV4-2 and TRBJ2-2, with TRBD2 identical over 11 bases. Germline assignment: CDR1 LGHNA and CDR2 YNFKEQ. This CDR3 region has 19 residues. The junction had 17 bases not matched to a gene; V was cut back by 4 bases and J by 7 bases. The CDR3 bases are TGTGCCAGCAGCCGGCGCCGAGTAGCGGGAGGGCCAGAGGTCGGGGAGCTGTTTTTT. This encodes CASSRRRVAGGPEVGELFF.

This clone showed up just a few times. The rearrangement joins TRBV27 to TRBJ1-1; 10 bases line up with TRBD1. V trimming: 8 bases; J trimming: 8 bases; junction bases outside the gene matches: 11. The CDR3 contains 14 residues. CDR1 and CDR2 (germline): MNHEY, SMNVEV (reference sequence). The CDR3 region is CASGGTGVVTEAFF. The CDR3 DNA reads as TGTGCCAGCGGGGGGACAGGGGTAGTAACCGAAGCTTTCTTT.

The J gene is TRBJ2-5, the V gene TRBV23-1; 12 nucleotides agree with TRBD1. TRBV23-1 is identified as an open reading frame with a role that is uncertain. The length of the CDR3 is 18 residues. Trimming removed 7 bases from V and 10 bases from J; junction bases left unmatched: 22. CDR3 bases: TGCGCCAGCAACAACCCTGGTTTCCACCGGGACAGGGGGCGGATCCAGTACTTC. Amino acids: CASNNPGFHRDRGRIQYF.

This chain joins TRBV2 and TRBJ1-5; tentative D call: TRBD1 (5 bases). Germline CDR1 and CDR2: SNHLY and FYNNEI. CDR3 size: 15 residues. V lost 7 bases and J lost 1, with 14 bases in between. In DNA, the CDR3 is TGTGCCAGCACCAGGGTATGGGGGAGCAATCAGCCCCAGCATTTT. This sequence encodes CASTRVWGSNQPQHF.

The chain uses TRBV7-2 and TRBJ2-1; D might be TRBD1 (6 bases). The CDR3 loop spans 14 amino acids. V was trimmed by 2 bases and J by 4 bases, leaving 9 bases between them. Germline-derived CDR1 and CDR2 are SGHTA and FQGNSA. This chain's CDR3 is CASSLSGQYNEQFF. Here the CDR3 DNA reads TGTGCCAGCAGCTTATCGGGACAATACAATGAGCAGTTCTTC.

V and J are TRBV27 and TRBJ1-2, with unresolved D. The CDR3 extends over 13 amino acids. Trimming shortened V by 5 bases and J by 4 bases, and 11 bases separated the two germline ends. Germline V gene data show CDR1 as MNHEY and CDR2 as SMNVEV (reference sequence). The CDR3, as DNA: TGTGCCAGCAGTCGGAGCGGCGGCTATGGCTACACCTTC. Translated: CASSRSGGYGYTF.

This clone was detected only a few times. The gene calls are TRBV28 and TRBJ2-5, with D possibly matching TRBD2 (6 bases). The CDR3 length is 14 residues. CDR1 is MDHEN and CDR2 is SYDVKM in the germline V gene. V was cut by 6 bases and J by 2 bases, with 13 bases left in between. The CDR3 is CASSPPGRQETQYF. The CDR3 coding sequence is TGTGCCAGCAGCCCCCCGGGGAGGCAAGAGACCCAGTACTTC.